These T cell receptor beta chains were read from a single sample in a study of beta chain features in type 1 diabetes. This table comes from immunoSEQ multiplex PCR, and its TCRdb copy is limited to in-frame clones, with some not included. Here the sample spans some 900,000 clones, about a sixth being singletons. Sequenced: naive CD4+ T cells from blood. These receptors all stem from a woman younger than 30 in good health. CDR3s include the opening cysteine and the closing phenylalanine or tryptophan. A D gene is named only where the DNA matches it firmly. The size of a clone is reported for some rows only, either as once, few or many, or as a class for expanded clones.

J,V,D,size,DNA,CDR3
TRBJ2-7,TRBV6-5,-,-,TGTGCCAGCAGTTACGTGGCAGGGTTCAGCGAGCAGTACTTC,CASSYVAGFSEQYF
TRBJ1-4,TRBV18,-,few,TGTGCCAGCTCACCCGGACAGGAAAAACTGTTTTTT,CASSPGQEKLFF
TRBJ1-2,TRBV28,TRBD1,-,TGTGCCAGCAGTTCGGGGACAGAACCCTATGGCTACACCTTC,CASSSGTEPYGYTF
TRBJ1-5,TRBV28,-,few,TGTGCCAGCAGTGCCCTTGGTCAGCCCCAGCATTTT,CASSALGQPQHF
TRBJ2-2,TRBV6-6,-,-,TGTGCCAGCAGCCGACGGGGGACGAACACCGGGGAGCTGTTTTTT,CASSRRGTNTGELFF
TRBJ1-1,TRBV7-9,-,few,TGTGCCAGCAGCTTACAAGGGACCGGGGCGGGAGCTGAAGCTTTCTTT,CASSLQGTGAGAEAFF
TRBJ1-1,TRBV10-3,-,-,TGTGCCATCACAGGCAGGGAAGGTGAAGCTTTCTTT,CAITGREGEAFF
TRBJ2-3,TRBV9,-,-,TGTGCCAGCAGCGAGACAGGACCACTATCAGATACGCAGTATTTT,CASSETGPLSDTQYF
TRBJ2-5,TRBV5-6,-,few,TGTGCCAGCAGCTTGTTGGGGGGTAGCGGAGAGACCCAGTACTTC,CASSLLGGSGETQYF
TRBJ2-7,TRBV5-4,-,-,TGTGCCAGCAGCTTGTCGACCACCTCGTACGAGCAGTACTTC,CASSLSTTSYEQYF
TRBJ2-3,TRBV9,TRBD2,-,TGTGCCAGCAGCGTAGGGGCTAGCGGGGACTCAGATACGCAGTATTTT,CASSVGASGDSDTQYF
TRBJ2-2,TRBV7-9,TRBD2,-,TGTGCCAGCGTCACTAGCGGGAACACCGGGGAGCTGTTTTTT,CASVTSGNTGELFF
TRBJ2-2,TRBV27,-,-,TGTGCCAGCAGTTGGGGATTGAACACCGGGGAGCTGTTTTTT,CASSWGLNTGELFF
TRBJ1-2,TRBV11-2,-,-,TGTGCCAGCAGCTTAGTTCAGGGCGTCGATGGCTACACCTTC,CASSLVQGVDGYTF
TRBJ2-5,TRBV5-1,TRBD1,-,TGCGCCAGCAGCGGGGGACAGAAGGAGACCCAGTACTTC,CASSGGQKETQYF
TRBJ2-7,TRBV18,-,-,TGTGCCAGCTCACCAGCTGATACCTACGAGCAGTACTTC,CASSPADTYEQYF
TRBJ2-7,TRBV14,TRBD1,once,TGTACCAGCAGCCAAGGGGGACAGAGGTACTCGAGCGTCCACGAGCAGTACTTC,CTSSQGGQRYSSVHEQYF
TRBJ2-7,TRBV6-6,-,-,TGTGCCAGCAGCCGAGCGGCCTCCTACGAGCAGTACTTC,CASSRAASYEQYF
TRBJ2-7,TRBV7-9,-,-,TGTGCCAGCAGCCCCCTCGGATATATCTCCTACGAGCAGTACTTC,CASSPLGYISYEQYF
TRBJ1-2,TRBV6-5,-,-,TGTGCCAGCACTCGGACAGCAGCTAACTATGGCTACACCTTC,CASTRTAANYGYTF
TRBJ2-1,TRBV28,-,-,TGTGCCAGCAGTGCGGCCCAAACCGGGGCTTACAATGAGCAGTTCTTC,CASSAAQTGAYNEQFF
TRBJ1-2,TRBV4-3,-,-,TGCGCCAGCAGCCAAGATGTCCGCAGGGTCGATGGCTACACCTTC,CASSQDVRRVDGYTF
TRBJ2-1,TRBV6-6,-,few,TGTGCCAGCAGTTACGGCGCGGGAAACAATGAGCAGTTCTTC,CASSYGAGNNEQFF
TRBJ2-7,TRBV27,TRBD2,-,TGTGCCAGCAGTCCGGCTAGCGGGAGAACTTACGAGCAGTACTTC,CASSPASGRTYEQYF
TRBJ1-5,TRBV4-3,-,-,TGCGCCAGCAGCCAAGACCCCGGGACATTGGAGCCCCAGCATTTT,CASSQDPGTLEPQHF
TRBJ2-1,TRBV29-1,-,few,TGCAGCGTTGAAAGTCCCCACTCCTACAATGAGCAGTTCTTC,CSVESPHSYNEQFF
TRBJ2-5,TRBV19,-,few,TGTGCCAGTTCTCGGGGGTACACGGGAGAGACCCAGTACTTC,CASSRGYTGETQYF
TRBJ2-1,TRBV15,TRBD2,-,TGTGCCACCAGCACCTTTAGCGGGAGACGCGATGAGCAGTTCTTC,CATSTFSGRRDEQFF
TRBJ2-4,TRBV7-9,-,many,TGTGCCAGCAGCCAGGGCGGGATCAGGGCCAAAAACATTCAGTACTTC,CASSQGGIRAKNIQYF
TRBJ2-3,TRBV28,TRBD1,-,TGTGCCAGCAGAGGACAGGGAAGCACAGATACGCAGTATTTT,CASRGQGSTDTQYF